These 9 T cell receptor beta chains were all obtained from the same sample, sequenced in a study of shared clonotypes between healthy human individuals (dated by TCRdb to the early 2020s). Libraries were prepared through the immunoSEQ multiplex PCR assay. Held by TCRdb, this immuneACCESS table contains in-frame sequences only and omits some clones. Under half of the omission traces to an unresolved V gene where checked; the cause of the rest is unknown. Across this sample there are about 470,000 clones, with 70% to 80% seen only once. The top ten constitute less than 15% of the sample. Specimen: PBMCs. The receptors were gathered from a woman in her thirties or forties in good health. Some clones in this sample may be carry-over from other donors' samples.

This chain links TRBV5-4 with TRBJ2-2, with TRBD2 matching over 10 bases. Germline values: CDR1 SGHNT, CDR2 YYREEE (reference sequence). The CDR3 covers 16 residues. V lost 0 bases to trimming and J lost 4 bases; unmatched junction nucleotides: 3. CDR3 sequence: CASSLGLAGVTGELFF. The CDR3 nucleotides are TGTGCCAGCAGCTTGGGGCTAGCGGGAGTCACCGGGGAGCTGTTTTTT.

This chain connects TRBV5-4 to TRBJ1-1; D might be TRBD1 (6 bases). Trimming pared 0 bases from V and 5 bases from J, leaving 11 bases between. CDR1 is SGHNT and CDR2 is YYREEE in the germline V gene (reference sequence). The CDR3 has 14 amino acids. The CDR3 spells CASSLDGGGTEAFF. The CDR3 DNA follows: TGTGCCAGCAGCTTGGATGGGGGCGGGACTGAAGCTTTCTTT.

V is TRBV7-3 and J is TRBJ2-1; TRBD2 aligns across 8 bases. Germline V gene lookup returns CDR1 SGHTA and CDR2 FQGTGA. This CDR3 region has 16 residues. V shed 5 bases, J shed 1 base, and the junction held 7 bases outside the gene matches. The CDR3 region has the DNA TGTGCCAGCAGCCCGATAGCGGGACGGTCCTACAATGAGCAGTTCTTC. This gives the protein CASSPIAGRSYNEQFF. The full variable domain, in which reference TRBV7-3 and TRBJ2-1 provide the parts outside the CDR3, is GAGVSQTPSNKVTEKGKYVELRCDPISGHTALYWYRQSLGQGPEFLIYFQGTGAADDSGLPNDRFFAVRPEGSVSTLKIQRTERGDSAVYLCASSPIAGRSYNEQFFGPGTRLTVL.

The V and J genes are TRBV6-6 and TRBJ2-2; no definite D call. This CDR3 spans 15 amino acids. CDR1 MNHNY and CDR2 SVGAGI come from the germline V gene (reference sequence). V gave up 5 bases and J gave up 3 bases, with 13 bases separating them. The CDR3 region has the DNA TGTGCCAGCAGTCCTCACAGTTCTTACACCGGGGAGCTGTTTTTT. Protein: CASSPHSSYTGELFF.

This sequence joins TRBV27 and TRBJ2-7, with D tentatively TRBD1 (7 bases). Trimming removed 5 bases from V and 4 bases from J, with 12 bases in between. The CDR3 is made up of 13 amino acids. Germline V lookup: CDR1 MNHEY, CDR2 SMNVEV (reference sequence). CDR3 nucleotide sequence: TGTGCCAGCAGTATGACAGGGAGGTACGAGCAGTACTTC. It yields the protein CASSMTGRYEQYF.

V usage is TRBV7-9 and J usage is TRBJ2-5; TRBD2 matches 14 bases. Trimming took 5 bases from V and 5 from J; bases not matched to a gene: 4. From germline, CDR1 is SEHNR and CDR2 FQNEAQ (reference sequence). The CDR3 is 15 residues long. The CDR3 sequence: CASSPGTSGSETQYF. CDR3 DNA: TGTGCCAGCAGCCCGGGGACTAGCGGGAGTGAGACCCAGTACTTC.

The CDR3 loop is CAWSVGVSVTEAFF. The CDR3 DNA sequence: TGTGCCTGGAGTGTGGGGGTGTCGGTCACTGAAGCTTTCTTT. The chain recombines TRBV30 with TRBJ1-1, with TRBD1 as a possible D gene (5 bases). The germline gives CDR1 GTSNPN, CDR2 SVGIG (reference sequence). The CDR3 has 14 amino acids. The V gene lost 0 bases and the J gene lost 4 bases, with 12 bases spanning the gap.

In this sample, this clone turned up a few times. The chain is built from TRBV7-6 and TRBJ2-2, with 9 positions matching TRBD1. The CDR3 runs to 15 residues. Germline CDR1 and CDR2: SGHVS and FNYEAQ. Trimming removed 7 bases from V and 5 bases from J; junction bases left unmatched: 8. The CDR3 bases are TGTGCCAGCACCTCCGGGACAGGGAGGACCGGGGAGCTGTTTTTT. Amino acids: CASTSGTGRTGELFF.

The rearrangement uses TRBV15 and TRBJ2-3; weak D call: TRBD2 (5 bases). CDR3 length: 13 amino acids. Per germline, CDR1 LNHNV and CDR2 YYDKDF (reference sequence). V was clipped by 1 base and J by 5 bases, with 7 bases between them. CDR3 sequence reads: CATSRVREDTQYF. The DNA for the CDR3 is TGTGCCACCAGCAGAGTCCGGGAAGATACGCAGTATTTT. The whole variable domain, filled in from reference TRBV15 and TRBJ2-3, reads DAMVIQNPRYQVTQFGKPVTLSCSQTLNHNVMYWYQQKSSQAPKLLFHYYDKDFNNEADTPDNFQSRRPNTSFCFLDIRSPGLGDTAMYLCATSRVREDTQYFGPGTRLTVL.